What follows are 8 T cell receptor beta chains derived from one specimen sequenced in a study of shared clonotypes between healthy human individuals. Repertoires were generated with immunoSEQ multiplex PCR, while TCRdb's copy carries only in-frame clones and drops some. The profile shows 530,000 or so clones, around 79% of them singletons. The sequencing sample was made of PBMCs. All receptors come from a woman in her 40s in good health. Some clones in this sample may be carry-over from other donors' samples.

The J gene is TRBJ1-2, the V gene TRBV29-1; no clear D. The CDR3 runs to 13 residues. Between the trimmed V and J ends, which lost 8 bases and 5 bases, there was a span of 18 bases. The germline CDR1 and CDR2 sequences are SQVTM and ANQGSEA. CDR3 DNA: TGCAGCTCTTGGACCGCCAACGGATATGGCTACACCTTC. It codes for CSSWTANGYGYTF.

V is TRBV15 and J is TRBJ2-3; D not certain. The V and J ends lost 5 bases and 6 bases respectively, with 21 bases between them. The CDR3 sequence is 16 residues long. The germline CDR1 and CDR2 sequences are LNHNV and YYDKDF (reference sequence). The CDR3 sequence: CATSPNMDPSVDTQYF. CDR3 DNA sequence: TGTGCCACCAGCCCCAATATGGACCCCAGTGTCGATACGCAGTATTTT.

V is TRBV6-5 and J is TRBJ2-1, with unresolved D. This CDR3 has 13 residues. Trimming left V 6 bases short and J 10 bases short, with 16 bases between. CDR1 is MNHEY, CDR2 SVGAGI, per germline. The CDR3 nucleotides read TGTGCCAGCAGGAGGATCACGGGCTACGAGCAGTTCTTC. This encodes CASRRITGYEQFF.

This chain joins TRBV7-9 and TRBJ2-5; TRBD1 might be the D (6 bases). The V end lost 5 bases, the J end lost 5 bases, and 12 bases lay between the germline ends. The CDR3 extends over 13 amino acids. Germline values: CDR1 SEHNR, CDR2 FQNEAQ (reference sequence). The CDR3, as DNA: TGTGCCAGCAGCCCCACAGGGCCGGAGACCCAGTACTTC. Translation: CASSPTGPETQYF.

This chain connects TRBV11-2 to TRBJ2-7; D gene unclear. Germline lookup yields CDR1 SGHAT and CDR2 FQNNGV. Trimming left V 0 bases short and J 2 bases short, with 11 bases between. CDR3 length equals 15 residues. The CDR3: CASSLDGVAAYEQYF. In DNA form, the CDR3 reads TGTGCCAGCAGCTTAGATGGGGTGGCAGCCTACGAGCAGTACTTC.

The chain uses TRBV5-1 and TRBJ2-7, with TRBD2 matching 12 bases. In germline, CDR1 is SGHRS, CDR2 YFSETQ. Trimming removed 3 bases from V and 4 bases from J; junction bases left unmatched: 8. CDR3 length: 16 residues. CDR3 nucleotides: TGCGCCAGCAGCTCGCTAGCGGGAGGGCCGGGTTACGAGCAGTACTTC. This gives the protein CASSSLAGGPGYEQYF.

The gene calls are TRBV7-2 and TRBJ2-1; D ambiguous. This CDR3 has 11 residues. Germline CDR1 reads SGHTA; CDR2 reads FQGNSA. V lost 2 bases to trimming and J lost 9 bases, with 5 bases between them. This chain's CDR3 is CASSLFGEQFF. The CDR3 coding sequence is TGTGCCAGCAGCTTATTTGGTGAGCAGTTCTTC. Filled out from reference TRBV7-2 and TRBJ2-1, the complete variable domain reads GAGVSQSPSNKVTEKGKDVELRCDPISGHTALYWYRQSLGQGLEFLIYFQGNSAPDKSGLPSDRFSAERTGGSVSTLTIQRTQQEDSAVYLCASSLFGEQFFGPGTRLTVL.

The chain employs TRBV28 and TRBJ1-2; D ambiguous. V was clipped by 7 bases and J by 2 bases, with 8 bases between them. From germline, CDR1 is MDHEN and CDR2 SYDVKM. The CDR3 covers 12 residues. The CDR3 coding sequence is TGTGCCAGCACCGGGTCCAACTATGGCTACACCTTC. Translated, it gives CASTGSNYGYTF.